Listed below are T cell receptor beta chains from one sample, sequenced in a study of shared clonotypes between healthy human individuals. The assay was immunoSEQ multiplex PCR, and TCRdb's table has in-frame clones only and misses some. The sample consists of roughly 1,000,000 clones, about 84% of them appearing once. Input material: memory CD4+ T cells from PBMCs. The receptors originated from a man aged 18 to 29 in good health. Some clones in this sample may be carry-over from other donors' samples. Both conserved end residues are part of each CDR3. The order of the fields is J gene, clone size, V gene, D gene, CDR3 protein, CDR3 DNA. D genes are given only for firm matches. Rows give clone size only sometimes, using once, few, many, or a class for an expanded clone.

j_call: TRBJ1-3
clone_size: .
v_call: TRBV18
d_call: .
cdr3_aa: CASSPGLVGSGNTIYF
cdr3_nt: TGTGCCAGCTCACCAGGCCTCGTGGGCTCGGGAAACACCATATATTTT

j_call: TRBJ2-7
clone_size: .
v_call: TRBV11-2
d_call: .
cdr3_aa: CASSHLLGYEQYF
cdr3_nt: TGTGCCAGCAGCCACCTCCTGGGTTACGAGCAGTACTTC

j_call: TRBJ1-1
clone_size: .
v_call: TRBV28
d_call: TRBD1
cdr3_aa: CASSLKKGTGLAEAFF
cdr3_nt: TGTGCCAGCAGTTTGAAAAAGGGGACAGGGCTCGCTGAAGCTTTCTTT

j_call: TRBJ1-2
clone_size: many
v_call: TRBV2
d_call: TRBD1
cdr3_aa: CASSQQGGIYGYTF
cdr3_nt: TGTGCCAGCAGCCAACAGGGGGGCATCTATGGCTACACCTTC

j_call: TRBJ2-1
clone_size: .
v_call: TRBV6-6
d_call: .
cdr3_aa: CASSYGGPTYNEQFF
cdr3_nt: TGTGCCAGCAGTTACGGGGGACCGACCTACAATGAGCAGTTCTTC

j_call: TRBJ1-5
clone_size: .
v_call: TRBV19
d_call: .
cdr3_aa: CASSTGQRGSNQPQHF
cdr3_nt: TGTGCCAGTAGTACCGGACAGCGAGGGAGCAATCAGCCCCAGCATTTT

j_call: TRBJ2-7
clone_size: .
v_call: TRBV28
d_call: TRBD2
cdr3_aa: CASRKGGPYEQYF
cdr3_nt: TGTGCCAGCAGAAAGGGAGGGCCGTACGAGCAGTACTTC

j_call: TRBJ2-3
clone_size: .
v_call: TRBV7-9
d_call: .
cdr3_aa: CASSSTVLDTQYF
cdr3_nt: TGTGCCAGCAGCTCTACTGTATTAGATACGCAGTATTTT

j_call: TRBJ2-5
clone_size: .
v_call: TRBV7-2
d_call: .
cdr3_aa: CASSTTRETQYF
cdr3_nt: TGTGCCAGCAGCACCACCCGAGAGACCCAGTACTTC

j_call: TRBJ2-7
clone_size: .
v_call: TRBV28
d_call: TRBD2
cdr3_aa: CASSLAGDADEQYF
cdr3_nt: TGTGCCAGCAGTTTAGCGGGAGACGCCGACGAGCAGTACTTC

j_call: TRBJ2-7
clone_size: .
v_call: TRBV19
d_call: .
cdr3_aa: CASSIRLAYEQYF
cdr3_nt: TGTGCCAGTAGTATTCGACTAGCCTACGAGCAGTACTTC

j_call: TRBJ1-1
clone_size: .
v_call: TRBV5-1
d_call: .
cdr3_aa: CASNGFDPNTEAFF
cdr3_nt: TGCGCCAGCAACGGGTTTGACCCCAACACTGAAGCTTTCTTT

j_call: TRBJ1-5
clone_size: .
v_call: TRBV6-6
d_call: .
cdr3_aa: CASSYINGNQPQHF
cdr3_nt: TGTGCCAGCAGTTATATAAATGGCAATCAGCCCCAGCATTTT

j_call: TRBJ2-1
clone_size: few
v_call: TRBV19
d_call: .
cdr3_aa: CATRGYNEQFF
cdr3_nt: TGTGCCACCCGGGGTTACAATGAGCAGTTCTTC

j_call: TRBJ2-1
clone_size: .
v_call: TRBV19
d_call: .
cdr3_aa: CASSVTLNYNEQFF
cdr3_nt: TGTGCCAGTAGTGTGACTTTGAATTACAATGAGCAGTTCTTC

j_call: TRBJ2-2
clone_size: .
v_call: TRBV28
d_call: TRBD1
cdr3_aa: CASRLPTGMSGELFF
cdr3_nt: TGTGCCAGCAGATTGCCGACAGGGATGTCCGGGGAGCTGTTTTTT

j_call: TRBJ2-3
clone_size: .
v_call: TRBV5-4
d_call: .
cdr3_aa: CASSSSGGGDTQYF
cdr3_nt: TGTGCCAGCAGCTCTAGCGGAGGGGGGGATACGCAGTATTTT

j_call: TRBJ2-7
clone_size: .
v_call: TRBV28
d_call: .
cdr3_aa: CASSPMDRSYEQYF
cdr3_nt: TGTGCCAGCAGTCCCATGGACAGATCCTACGAGCAGTACTTC

j_call: TRBJ2-1
clone_size: many
v_call: TRBV28
d_call: TRBD2
cdr3_aa: CASRSWTSGRGNEQFF
cdr3_nt: TGTGCCAGCAGATCCTGGACTAGCGGGAGGGGGAATGAGCAGTTCTTC

j_call: TRBJ2-6
clone_size: .
v_call: TRBV9
d_call: .
cdr3_aa: CASSVQDTGANVLTF
cdr3_nt: TGTGCCAGCAGCGTACAGGACACTGGGGCCAACGTCCTGACTTTC

j_call: TRBJ2-2
clone_size: many
v_call: TRBV15
d_call: .
cdr3_aa: CATSRDKPRPTGELFF
cdr3_nt: TGTGCCACCAGCAGAGATAAACCTAGACCCACCGGGGAGCTGTTTTTT

j_call: TRBJ2-3
clone_size: .
v_call: TRBV19
d_call: .
cdr3_aa: CASSPSKWSTDTQYF
cdr3_nt: TGTGCCAGTAGTCCTTCAAAGTGGAGCACAGATACGCAGTATTTT

j_call: TRBJ2-7
clone_size: once
v_call: TRBV5-1
d_call: TRBD1
cdr3_aa: CASSQRQGGYEQYF
cdr3_nt: TGCGCCAGCAGTCAACGACAGGGTGGGTACGAGCAGTACTTC

j_call: TRBJ2-7
clone_size: many
v_call: TRBV28
d_call: .
cdr3_aa: CASSLNTLGASYEQYF
cdr3_nt: TGTGCCAGCAGTTTAAATACGCTGGGGGCCTCCTACGAGCAGTACTTC

j_call: TRBJ2-1
clone_size: .
v_call: TRBV7-9
d_call: TRBD1
cdr3_aa: CASSLGRGRHNEQFF
cdr3_nt: TGTGCCAGCAGCTTAGGCAGGGGGCGCCACAATGAGCAGTTCTTC

j_call: TRBJ1-1
clone_size: .
v_call: TRBV6-5
d_call: .
cdr3_aa: CASSGVTEAFF
cdr3_nt: TGTGCCAGTAGTGGAGTCACTGAAGCTTTCTTT

j_call: TRBJ2-2
clone_size: .
v_call: TRBV5-8
d_call: .
cdr3_aa: CASSLPRANTGELFF
cdr3_nt: TGTGCCAGCAGCTTGCCCCGAGCTAACACCGGGGAGCTGTTTTTT

j_call: TRBJ2-7
clone_size: .
v_call: TRBV7-2
d_call: .
cdr3_aa: CASSPSSYEQYF
cdr3_nt: TGTGCCAGCAGCCCTTCCTCCTACGAGCAGTACTTC

j_call: TRBJ2-2
clone_size: .
v_call: TRBV30
d_call: TRBD2
cdr3_aa: CALTASGRVVAGELFF
cdr3_nt: TGTGCCCTCACTGCTAGCGGGAGGGTCGTAGCCGGGGAGCTGTTTTTT

j_call: TRBJ1-2
clone_size: .
v_call: TRBV30
d_call: .
cdr3_aa: CAWSVVGWGYGYTF
cdr3_nt: TGTGCCTGGAGTGTCGTGGGTTGGGGATATGGCTACACCTTC

j_call: TRBJ1-1
clone_size: .
v_call: TRBV7-6
d_call: .
cdr3_aa: CASVAWGTEAFF
cdr3_nt: TGTGCTAGCGTGGCATGGGGGACTGAAGCTTTCTTT

j_call: TRBJ2-7
clone_size: .
v_call: TRBV5-1
d_call: TRBD2
cdr3_aa: CASSFGGGKMVYEQYF
cdr3_nt: TGCGCCAGCAGCTTCGGCGGGGGAAAGATGGTCTACGAGCAGTACTTC

j_call: TRBJ2-2
clone_size: .
v_call: TRBV14
d_call: TRBD2
cdr3_aa: CASSHHLAGANGELFF
cdr3_nt: TGTGCCAGCAGCCACCATCTAGCGGGAGCTAACGGGGAGCTGTTTTTT

j_call: TRBJ2-7
clone_size: few
v_call: TRBV29-1
d_call: TRBD1
cdr3_aa: CSVGGTANYEQYF
cdr3_nt: TGCAGCGTTGGAGGGACAGCTAACTACGAGCAGTACTTC

j_call: TRBJ2-1
clone_size: .
v_call: TRBV28
d_call: .
cdr3_aa: CASNYGTAHEQFF
cdr3_nt: TGTGCCAGCAACTACGGGACCGCCCATGAGCAGTTCTTC

j_call: TRBJ2-5
clone_size: .
v_call: TRBV29-1
d_call: TRBD2
cdr3_aa: CSDSGREETQYF
cdr3_nt: TGCAGCGATAGCGGGAGGGAAGAGACCCAGTACTTC

j_call: TRBJ2-2
clone_size: .
v_call: TRBV28
d_call: .
cdr3_aa: CASSSAGAQYRNGELFF
cdr3_nt: TGTGCCAGCAGTTCCGCCGGGGCCCAATATCGAAACGGGGAGCTGTTTTTT

j_call: TRBJ2-1
clone_size: .
v_call: TRBV11-2
d_call: .
cdr3_aa: CASSFYGRTMSEQFF
cdr3_nt: TGTGCCAGCAGCTTCTACGGTAGGACAATGAGTGAGCAGTTCTTC

j_call: TRBJ1-2
clone_size: .
v_call: TRBV4-3
d_call: .
cdr3_aa: CASSPTLRTDNYGYTF
cdr3_nt: TGCGCCAGCAGCCCGACTCTTAGGACGGATAACTATGGCTACACCTTC

j_call: TRBJ1-1
clone_size: .
v_call: TRBV19
d_call: .
cdr3_aa: CASRVGANTEAFF
cdr3_nt: TGTGCCAGTAGGGTGGGGGCGAACACTGAAGCTTTCTTT

j_call: TRBJ1-5
clone_size: .
v_call: TRBV2
d_call: TRBD1
cdr3_aa: CASRAGQDQPQHF
cdr3_nt: TGTGCCAGCAGAGCGGGACAGGATCAGCCCCAGCATTTT

j_call: TRBJ2-7
clone_size: .
v_call: TRBV4-3
d_call: .
cdr3_aa: CASSQEGDGTYEQYF
cdr3_nt: TGCGCCAGCAGCCAAGAAGGGGACGGGACCTACGAGCAGTACTTC

j_call: TRBJ1-1
clone_size: .
v_call: TRBV2
d_call: .
cdr3_aa: CASRDFVGREKAFF
cdr3_nt: TGTGCCAGCAGGGACTTTGTGGGCAGGGAAAAAGCTTTCTTT

j_call: TRBJ2-7
clone_size: .
v_call: TRBV5-1
d_call: .
cdr3_aa: CASSPSVPFPIAKYEQYF
cdr3_nt: TGCGCCAGCAGCCCTAGCGTTCCCTTTCCAATCGCTAAGTACGAGCAGTACTTC

j_call: TRBJ1-5
clone_size: .
v_call: TRBV30
d_call: .
cdr3_aa: CAWRKTGSDGNQPQHF
cdr3_nt: TGTGCCTGGAGGAAAACAGGGTCGGATGGCAATCAGCCCCAGCATTTT

j_call: TRBJ1-2
clone_size: .
v_call: TRBV11-1
d_call: TRBD1
cdr3_aa: CASSRQGNYGYTF
cdr3_nt: TGTGCCAGCAGTCGACAGGGAAACTATGGCTACACCTTC

j_call: TRBJ2-3
clone_size: .
v_call: TRBV6-1
d_call: TRBD1
cdr3_aa: CASSERGGQGAPRKTDTQYF
cdr3_nt: TGTGCCAGCAGTGAAAGGGGGGGACAGGGGGCGCCCCGAAAGACAGATACGCAGTATTTT

j_call: TRBJ2-2
clone_size: .
v_call: TRBV28
d_call: TRBD2
cdr3_aa: CASSLPFGGTGELFF
cdr3_nt: TGTGCCAGCAGTTTGCCCTTCGGGGGGACCGGGGAGCTGTTTTTT

j_call: TRBJ1-1
clone_size: .
v_call: TRBV7-8
d_call: .
cdr3_aa: CASSLGGGQLEAFF
cdr3_nt: TGTGCCAGCAGCTTAGGGGGTGGACAGCTTGAAGCTTTCTTT